The rows below give T cell receptor beta chains drawn from one sample of a study of shared clonotypes between healthy human individuals. Assay used: immunoSEQ multiplex PCR; TCRdb lists only in-frame clones, some missing. The table records approximately 1,500,000 clones, roughly 96% of them present only once. Sequencing used naive CD4+ T cells sorted from blood. The source of these receptors is a man under 40 in good health. Each CDR3 is given without its conserved first and last residue. Each record gives: V gene, J gene, CDR3 protein.

TRBV5-1	TRBJ1-2	ASSLADGTGYGYT
TRBV6-5	TRBJ1-2	ASSYNFVYGYT
TRBV5-4	TRBJ2-7	ASSPGQGPLGSYEQY
TRBV6-5	TRBJ2-3	ASSYGAGSTDTQY
TRBV11-2	TRBJ1-3	ASSSRTGAGNTIY
TRBV5-6	TRBJ2-3	ASSSFRDRVTDTQY
TRBV28	TRBJ2-1	ASRTRGTDNEQF
TRBV21-1	TRBJ1-2	ASIGALGYT
TRBV27	TRBJ2-5	ASRGSALETQY
TRBV5-1	TRBJ2-7	ASGIGRGEQY
TRBV6-1	TRBJ1-2	ASSPPGQSGGDYT
TRBV15	TRBJ2-7	ATSRDRQSNYEQY